This entry describes one T cell receptor (beta chain). This entry belongs to a study of blood T cells in healthy people across ages. Study context: Capturing about one barcoded beta molecule per two T cells was achieved by template switching.

Primers used in a second PCR of roughly 6 to 11 cycles were a sample-barcoded 5' primer and a J-beta primer mix. TCRdb passed the 5' RACE reads through MiXCR, listing each CDR3 protein once. Altogether over a million distinct CDR3 sequences are present, approximately 38% being singletons, with the ten largest covering roughly 7.9%. The CDR3 totals 15 residues. Losses at the gene ends were 2 bases for V and 6 bases for J; bases not matched to a gene: 7. Germline V lookup: CDR1 SGHRS, CDR2 YFSETQ. The chain links TRBV5-1 to TRBJ2-1; TRBD2 matches at 8 bases. The sequencing input was blood. The sequence derives from a woman between 18 and 30 years old in good health. Here the CDR3 reads CASSFTSGGSNEQFF. The CDR3 bases are TGCGCCAGCAGCTTCACTAGCGGAGGTTCCAATGAGCAGTTCTTC.